This T cell receptor (beta chain) was recorded in a study of beta chain features in type 1 diabetes. Overall study context: All samples yielded 100 million to 140 million examined sorted cells.

Isolated RNA was reverse transcribed in full, so expressed TCRB transcripts were sequenced. Libraries were prepared by immunoSEQ multiplex PCR; TCRdb keeps only in-frame clonotypes and omits some of them. The data show about 930,000 clones, with roughly 17% seen just once and 0.023% held by the top ten. Blood was drawn once from each donor into heparinised tubes. The draws averaged about 0.11 L. Trimming took 0 bases from V and 11 from J; bases not matched to a gene: 10. Germline V gives CDR1 MNHEY, CDR2 SVGAGI. CDR3 length equals 15 residues. The genes are TRBV6-5 and TRBJ2-1, with TRBD2 matching over 7 bases. This TCR derives from a woman younger than 35 in good health. Material: naive CD4+ T cells from blood. As DNA, the CDR3 is TGTGCCAGCAGTTACTCGTCTGGCGGGGGTACTAAGCAGTTCTTC. Protein product: CASSYSSGGGTKQFF.